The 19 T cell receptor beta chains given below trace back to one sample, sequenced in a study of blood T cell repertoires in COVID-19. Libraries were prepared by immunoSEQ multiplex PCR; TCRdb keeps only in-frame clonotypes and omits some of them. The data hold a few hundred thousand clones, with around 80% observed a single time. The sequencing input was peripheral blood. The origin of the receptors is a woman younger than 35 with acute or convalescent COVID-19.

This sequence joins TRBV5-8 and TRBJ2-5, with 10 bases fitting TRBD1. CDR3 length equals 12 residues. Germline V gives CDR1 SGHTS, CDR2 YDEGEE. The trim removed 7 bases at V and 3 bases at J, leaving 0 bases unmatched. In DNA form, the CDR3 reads TGTGCCAGCGGGACAGGGGAAGAGACCCAGTACTTC. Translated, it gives CASGTGEETQYF.

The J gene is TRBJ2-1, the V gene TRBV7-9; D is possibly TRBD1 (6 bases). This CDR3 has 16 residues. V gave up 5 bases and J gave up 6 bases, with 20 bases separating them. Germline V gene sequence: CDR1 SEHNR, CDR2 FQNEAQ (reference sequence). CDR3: CASSPSIGGNFNEQFF. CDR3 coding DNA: TGTGCCAGCAGCCCTTCGATTGGGGGCAACTTCAATGAGCAGTTCTTC.

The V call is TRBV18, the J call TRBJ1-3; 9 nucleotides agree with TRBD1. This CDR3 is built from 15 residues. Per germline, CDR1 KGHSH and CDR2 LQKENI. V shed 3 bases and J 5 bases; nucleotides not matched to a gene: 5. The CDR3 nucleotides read TGTGCCAGCTCACCTCAAGGACAGGGGAGAAACACCATATATTTT. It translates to CASSPQGQGRNTIYF. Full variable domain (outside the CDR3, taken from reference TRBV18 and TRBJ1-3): NAGVMQNPRHLVRRRGQEARLRCSPMKGHSHVYWYRQLPEEGLKFMVYLQKENIIDESGMPKERFSAEFPKEGPSILRIQQVVRGDSAAYFCASSPQGQGRNTIYFGEGSWLTVV.

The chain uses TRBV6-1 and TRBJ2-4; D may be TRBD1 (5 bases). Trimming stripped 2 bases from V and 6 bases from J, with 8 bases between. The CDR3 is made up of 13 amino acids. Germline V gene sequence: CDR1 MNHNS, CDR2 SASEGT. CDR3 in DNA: TGTGCCAGCAGTGAAACAGACAGAAACATTCAGTACTTC. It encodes CASSETDRNIQYF.

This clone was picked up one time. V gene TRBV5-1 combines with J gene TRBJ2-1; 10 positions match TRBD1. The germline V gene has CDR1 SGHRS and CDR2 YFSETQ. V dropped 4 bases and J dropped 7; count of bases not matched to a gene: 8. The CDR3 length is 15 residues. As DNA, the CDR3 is TGCGCCAGCAGCCAAGCCGGGACAGGGGATAATGAGCAGTTCTTC. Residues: CASSQAGTGDNEQFF.

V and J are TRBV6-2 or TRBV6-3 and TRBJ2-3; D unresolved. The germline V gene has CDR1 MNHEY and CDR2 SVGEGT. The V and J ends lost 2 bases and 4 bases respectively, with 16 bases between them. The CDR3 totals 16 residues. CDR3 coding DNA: TGTGCCAGCAGTTACGGTCGCACCTACTACCCAGATACGCAGTATTTT. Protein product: CASSYGRTYYPDTQYF.

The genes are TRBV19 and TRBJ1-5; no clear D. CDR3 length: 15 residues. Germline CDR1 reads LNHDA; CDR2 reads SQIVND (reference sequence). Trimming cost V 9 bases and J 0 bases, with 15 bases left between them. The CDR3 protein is CASSSDLPSNQPQHF. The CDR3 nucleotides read TGTGCCAGCTCCTCGGACTTACCTAGCAATCAGCCCCAGCATTTT.

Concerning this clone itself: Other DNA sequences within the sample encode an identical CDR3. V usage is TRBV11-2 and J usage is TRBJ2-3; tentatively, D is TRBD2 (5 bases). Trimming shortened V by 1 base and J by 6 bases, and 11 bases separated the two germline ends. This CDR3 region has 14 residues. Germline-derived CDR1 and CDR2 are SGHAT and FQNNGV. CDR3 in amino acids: CASSLGLAGDTQYF. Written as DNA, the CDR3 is TGTGCCAGCAGCTTAGGTCTAGCAGGCGATACGCAGTATTTT.

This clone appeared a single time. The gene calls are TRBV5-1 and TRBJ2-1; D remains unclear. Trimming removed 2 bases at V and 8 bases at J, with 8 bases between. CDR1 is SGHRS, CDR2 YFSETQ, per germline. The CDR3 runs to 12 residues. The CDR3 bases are TGCGCCAGCAGCTTCGTGTCCCATGAGCAGTTCTTC. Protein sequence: CASSFVSHEQFF.

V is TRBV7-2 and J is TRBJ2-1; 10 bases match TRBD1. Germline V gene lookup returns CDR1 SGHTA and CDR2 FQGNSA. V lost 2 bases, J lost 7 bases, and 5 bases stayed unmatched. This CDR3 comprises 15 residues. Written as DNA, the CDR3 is TGTGCCAGCAGCTTACGGGACAGGGGATCAAATGAGCAGTTCTTC. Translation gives CASSLRDRGSNEQFF.

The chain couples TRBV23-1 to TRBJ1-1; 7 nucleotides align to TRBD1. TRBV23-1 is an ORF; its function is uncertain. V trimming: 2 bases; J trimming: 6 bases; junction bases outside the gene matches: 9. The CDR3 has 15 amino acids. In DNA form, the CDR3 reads TGCGCCAGCAGTCAAGACCCCGACAGGGCTCCTGAAGCTTTCTTT. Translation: CASSQDPDRAPEAFF.

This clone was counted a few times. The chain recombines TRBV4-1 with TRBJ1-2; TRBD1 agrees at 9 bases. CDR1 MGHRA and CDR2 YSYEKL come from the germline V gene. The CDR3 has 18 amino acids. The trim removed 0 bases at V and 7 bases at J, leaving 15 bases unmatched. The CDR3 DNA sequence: TGCGCCAGCAGCCAAGAGTTAACAGGGGGCGCGAGGAGAGGTGGCTACACCTTC. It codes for CASSQELTGGARRGGYTF.

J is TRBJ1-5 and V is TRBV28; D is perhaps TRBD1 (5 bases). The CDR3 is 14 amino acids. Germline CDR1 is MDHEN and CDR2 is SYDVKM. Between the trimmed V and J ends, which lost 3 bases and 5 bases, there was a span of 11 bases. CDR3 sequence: CASSFLPGYQPQHF. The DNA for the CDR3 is TGTGCCAGCAGTTTTCTTCCAGGGTATCAGCCCCAGCATTTT.

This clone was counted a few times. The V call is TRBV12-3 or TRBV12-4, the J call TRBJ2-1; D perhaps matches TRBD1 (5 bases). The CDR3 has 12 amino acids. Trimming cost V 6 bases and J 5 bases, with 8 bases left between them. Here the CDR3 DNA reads TGTGCCAGCAGCTCCAGGGACAATGAGCAGTTCTTC. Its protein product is CASSSRDNEQFF.

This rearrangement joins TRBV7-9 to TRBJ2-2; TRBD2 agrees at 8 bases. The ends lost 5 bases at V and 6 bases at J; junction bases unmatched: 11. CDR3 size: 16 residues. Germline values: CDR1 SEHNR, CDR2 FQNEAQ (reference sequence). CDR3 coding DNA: TGTGCCAGCAGCCGCTGGCGGGGGGATCGGGCCGGGGAGCTGTTTTTT. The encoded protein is CASSRWRGDRAGELFF.

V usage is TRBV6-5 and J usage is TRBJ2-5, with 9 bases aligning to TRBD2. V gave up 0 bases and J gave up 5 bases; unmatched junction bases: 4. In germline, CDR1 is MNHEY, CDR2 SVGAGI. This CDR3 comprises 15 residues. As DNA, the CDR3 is TGTGCCAGCAGTTACTCTGGTAGCGGGAGTGAGACCCAGTACTTC. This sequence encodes CASSYSGSGSETQYF.

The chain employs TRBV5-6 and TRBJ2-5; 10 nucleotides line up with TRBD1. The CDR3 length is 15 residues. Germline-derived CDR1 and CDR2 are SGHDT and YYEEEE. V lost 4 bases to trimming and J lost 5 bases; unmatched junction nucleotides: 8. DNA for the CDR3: TGTGCCAGCAGCCCGACGACAGGGGGCGTTGAGACCCAGTACTTC. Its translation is CASSPTTGGVETQYF.

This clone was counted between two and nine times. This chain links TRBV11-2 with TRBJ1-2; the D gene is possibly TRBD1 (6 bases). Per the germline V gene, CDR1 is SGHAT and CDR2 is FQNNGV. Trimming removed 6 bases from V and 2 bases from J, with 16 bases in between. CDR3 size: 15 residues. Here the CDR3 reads CASRIIGGANYGYTF. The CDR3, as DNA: TGTGCCAGCAGGATAATAGGGGGGGCGAACTATGGCTACACCTTC. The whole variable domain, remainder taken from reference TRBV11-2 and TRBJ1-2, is EAGVAQSPRYKIIEKRQSVAFWCNPISGHATLYWYQQILGQGPKLLIQFQNNGVVDDSQLPKDRFSAERLKGVDSTLKIQPAKLEDSAVYLCASRIIGGANYGYTFGSGTRLTVV.

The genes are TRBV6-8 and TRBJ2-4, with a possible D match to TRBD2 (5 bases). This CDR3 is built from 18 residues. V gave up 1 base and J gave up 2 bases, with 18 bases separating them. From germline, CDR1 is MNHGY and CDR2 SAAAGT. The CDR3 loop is CASSYLQRKSSSKNIQYF. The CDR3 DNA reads TGTGCCAGCAGTTACTTACAGCGGAAGAGTTCATCCAAAAACATTCAGTACTTC.